The 16 T cell receptor beta chains in this list originate from one sample, sequenced in a study of Graves' ophthalmopathy and Graves' hyperthyroidism. Amplification from RNA transcripts yielded the TCR beta CDR3 regions. The library came from an HTBI-primed first-round RT-PCR and a second-round multiplex PCR. TCRdb called the multiplex PCR reads again in MiXCR, with one record for every CDR3 protein. In the table there are 400,000 to 450,000 distinct CDR3 sequences, under 25% of which are singletons. Sequenced input: peripheral blood. Receptors originate from a woman in her late teens or twenties with stable Graves' hyperthyroidism.

This chain links TRBV5-8 with TRBJ2-7; D gene ambiguous. This CDR3 has 14 residues. The V end was cut by 1 base, the J end by 2 bases, with 10 bases between. Germline CDR1 reads SGHTS; CDR2 reads YDEGEE. CDR3 protein: CASSLNTIPYEQYF. In DNA form, the CDR3 reads TGTGCCAGCAGCTTGAATACAATCCCCTACGAGCAGTACTTC.

The genes are TRBV29-1 and TRBJ1-1; maybe TRBD1 (6 bases). The CDR3 extends over 13 amino acids. The V gene's germline CDR1 is SQVTM and CDR2 ANQGSEA. The V gene lost 0 bases and the J gene lost 2 bases, with 7 bases spanning the gap. CDR3 protein: CSVEDRGNTEAFF. Here the CDR3 DNA reads TGCAGCGTTGAAGACAGGGGAAACACTGAAGCTTTCTTT.

This clonotype was picked up many times. The chain is built from TRBV14 and TRBJ1-1; D not resolved. This CDR3 contains 14 residues. The V gene lost 0 bases and the J gene lost 0 bases, with 5 bases spanning the gap. CDR1 is SGHDN and CDR2 is FVKESK in the germline V gene. The CDR3 bases are TGTGCCAGCAGCCAAGATTGGGTGAACACTGAAGCTTTCTTT. Translating it yields CASSQDWVNTEAFF.

This chain connects TRBV11-2 to TRBJ2-7; 9 bases fit TRBD1. Germline V gene data show CDR1 as SGHAT and CDR2 as FQNNGV. V was pared by 0 bases and J by 5 bases, with 5 bases of the junction left unmatched. This CDR3 comprises 15 residues. CDR3 nucleotides: TGTGCCAGCAGCTTAGACCGGACAGGGGTGAACGAGCAGTACTTC. Protein product: CASSLDRTGVNEQYF.

The rearrangement uses TRBV6-5 and TRBJ2-5; unclear D gene. V was clipped by 0 bases and J by 2 bases, with 7 bases between them. The CDR3 runs 14 residues. Looked up from germline, CDR1 is MNHEY and CDR2 is SVGAGI. The CDR3 sequence: CASSYSQQQETQYF. DNA for the CDR3: TGTGCCAGCAGTTACTCGCAGCAGCAAGAGACCCAGTACTTC.

This clonotype appeared once. This chain connects TRBV6-4 to TRBJ1-5; no definite D call. The length of the CDR3 is 15 residues. Germline-derived CDR1 and CDR2 are MRHNA and SNTAGT. V dropped 4 bases and J dropped 0 bases, with 10 bases sitting between them. CDR3 region: CASSVGWSSNQPQHF. DNA of the CDR3: TGTGCCAGCAGTGTAGGGTGGTCTAGCAATCAGCCCCAGCATTTT.

In its sample, this clonotype was seen a few times. The CDR3 DNA follows: TGTGCCAGTAGTTCACAGGGGGTCCACGAGCAGTACTTC. Translation: CASSSQGVHEQYF. The chain recombines TRBV19 with TRBJ2-7; 8 bases align to TRBD1. The CDR3 totals 13 residues. Losses at the gene ends were 5 bases for V and 5 bases for J; bases not matched to a gene: 5. The V gene's germline CDR1 is LNHDA and CDR2 SQIVND (reference sequence).

The sample holds many counts of this clonotype. The rearrangement links TRBV20-1 to TRBJ2-7; 7 nucleotides agree with TRBD2. Per germline, CDR1 DFQATT and CDR2 SNEGSKA (reference sequence). This CDR3 is built from 16 residues. The ends lost 2 bases at V and 0 bases at J; junction bases unmatched: 10. For the CDR3, the DNA is TGCAGTGCTAGACTTTCCGTAGCGGGTCCCTCCTACGAGCAGTACTTC. Translating gives CSARLSVAGPSYEQYF.

Concerning this clonotype itself: A much larger clone is a single base away; this may be a read error. The chain uses TRBV29-1 and TRBJ2-2; maybe TRBD2 (5 bases). Germline V gene data show CDR1 as SQVTM and CDR2 as ANQGSEA. The CDR3 covers 14 residues. DNA for the CDR3: TGCAGCGCTGAAAGAGGGCCCGGCACCGGGGAGCTGTTTTTT. Translated: CSAERGPGTGELFF.

J is TRBJ1-1 and V is TRBV6-5, with D possibly TRBD1 on 6 matching bases. The germline gives CDR1 MNHEY, CDR2 SVGAGI. CDR3 length: 15 residues. V lost 2 bases and J lost 5, with 15 bases in between. The DNA for the CDR3 is TGTGCCAGCAGTTACATGGACAGATCGGAGACTGAAGCTTTCTTT. This codes for CASSYMDRSETEAFF.

This rearrangement joins TRBV7-8 to TRBJ1-1, with D tentatively TRBD1 (6 bases). V was clipped by 1 base and J by 5 bases, with 14 bases between them. CDR1 is SGHVS, CDR2 FQNEAQ, per germline. The CDR3 consists of 15 residues. The CDR3 sequence: CASSLVKGGRTEAFF. The CDR3 region has the DNA TGTGCCAGCAGCTTAGTGAAGGGGGGGAGGACTGAAGCTTTCTTT.

This clonotype was counted ten times or more. The chain couples TRBV6-6 to TRBJ2-5; TRBD2 agrees at 11 bases. The CDR3 has 15 residues. CDR1 and CDR2 (germline): MNHNY, SVGAGI (reference sequence). The ends lost 8 bases at V and 4 bases at J; junction bases unmatched: 9. CDR3 sequence reads: CASSALAGGGETQYF. For the CDR3, the DNA is TGTGCCAGCTCGGCGCTAGCGGGAGGTGGAGAGACCCAGTACTTC.

This clonotype was picked up many times. The rearrangement uses TRBV9 and TRBJ2-7, with 7 bases that match TRBD2. Germline CDR1 is SGDLS and CDR2 is YYNGEE. The CDR3 loop spans 14 amino acids. V was clipped by 2 bases and J by 5 bases; unmatched bases: 7. This CDR3 is CASSVGGGTNEQYF. In DNA form, the CDR3 reads TGTGCCAGCAGCGTCGGGGGAGGGACCAACGAGCAGTACTTC.

This clonotype was observed many times. J is TRBJ1-5 and V is TRBV12-3 or TRBV12-4; TRBD1 agrees at 9 bases. V lost 5 bases to trimming and J lost 3 bases; unmatched junction nucleotides: 8. The CDR3 runs 16 residues. The CDR3 coding sequence is TGTGCCAGCAGTAGGCGACAGGGGGTAAACAATCAGCCCCAGCATTTT. Residues: CASSRRQGVNNQPQHF.

In its sample, this clonotype was seen many times. The chain has TRBV20-1 and TRBJ2-5, with D hard to call. V was shortened by 4 bases and J by 0 bases, with 12 bases between the two germline ends. This CDR3 is built from 14 residues. CDR1 and CDR2 (germline): DFQATT, SNEGSKA (reference sequence). This CDR3 is CSAMSSTYQETQYF. As DNA, the CDR3 is TGCAGTGCTATGAGCAGCACTTACCAAGAGACCCAGTACTTC.

The genes are TRBV30 and TRBJ1-2; the D is unclear. The ends were cut back, 2 bases at V and 2 bases at J, with 12 bases in the middle. CDR3 length: 14 residues. Germline CDR1 and CDR2: GTSNPN and SVGIG (reference sequence). CDR3 loop: CAWSRGGMNYGYTF. CDR3 coding DNA: TGTGCCTGGAGTCGCGGAGGCATGAACTATGGCTACACCTTC. The complete variable domain, with remaining parts taken from reference TRBV30 and TRBJ1-2, reads SQTIHQWPATLVQPVGSPLSLECTVEGTSNPNLYWYRQAAGRGLQLLFYSVGIGQISSEVPQNLSASRPQDRQFILSSKKLLLSDSGFYLCAWSRGGMNYGYTFGSGTRLTVV.